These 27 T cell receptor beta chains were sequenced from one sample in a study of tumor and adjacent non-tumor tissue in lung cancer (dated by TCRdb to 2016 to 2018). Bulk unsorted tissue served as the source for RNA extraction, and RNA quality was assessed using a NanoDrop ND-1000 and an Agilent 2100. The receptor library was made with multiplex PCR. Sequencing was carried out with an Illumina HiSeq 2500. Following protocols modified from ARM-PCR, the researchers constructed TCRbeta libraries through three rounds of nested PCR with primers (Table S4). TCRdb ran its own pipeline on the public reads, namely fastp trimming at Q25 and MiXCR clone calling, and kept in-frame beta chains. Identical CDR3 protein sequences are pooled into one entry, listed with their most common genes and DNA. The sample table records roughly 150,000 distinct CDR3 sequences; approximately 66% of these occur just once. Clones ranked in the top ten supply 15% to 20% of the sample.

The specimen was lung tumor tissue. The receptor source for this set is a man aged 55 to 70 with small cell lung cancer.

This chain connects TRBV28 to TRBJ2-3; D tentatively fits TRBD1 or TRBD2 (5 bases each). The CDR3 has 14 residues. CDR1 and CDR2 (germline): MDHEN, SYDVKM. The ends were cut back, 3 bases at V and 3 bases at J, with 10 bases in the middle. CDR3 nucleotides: TGTGCCAGCAGTTTGCCGGGACCTACAGATACGCAGTATTTT. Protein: CASSLPGPTDTQYF.

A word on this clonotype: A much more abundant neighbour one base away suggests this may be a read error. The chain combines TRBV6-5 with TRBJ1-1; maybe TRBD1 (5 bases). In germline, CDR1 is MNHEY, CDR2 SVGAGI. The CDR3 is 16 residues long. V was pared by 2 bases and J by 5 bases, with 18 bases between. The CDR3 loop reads CASSYGGTGVSTEAFF. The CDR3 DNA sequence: TGTGCCAGCAGTTACGGGGGTACAGGAGTTTCGACTGAAGCTTTCTTT.

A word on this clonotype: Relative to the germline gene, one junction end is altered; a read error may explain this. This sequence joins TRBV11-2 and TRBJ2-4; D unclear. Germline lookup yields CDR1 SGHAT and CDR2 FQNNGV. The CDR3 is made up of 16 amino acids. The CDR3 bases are TGTGTCAGCAGCTCGACTGTGAGGCGACGGATTGACATTCAGTACTTC. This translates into CVSSSTVRRRIDIQYF.

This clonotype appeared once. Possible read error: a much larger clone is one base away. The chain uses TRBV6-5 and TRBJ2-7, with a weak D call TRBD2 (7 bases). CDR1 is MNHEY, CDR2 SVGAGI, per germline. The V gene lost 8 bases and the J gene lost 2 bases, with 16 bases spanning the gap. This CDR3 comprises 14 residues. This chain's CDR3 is CASFRRGGTYEQYV. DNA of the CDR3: TGTGCCAGCTTCCGTAGGGGGGGAACCTACGAGCAGTACGTC.

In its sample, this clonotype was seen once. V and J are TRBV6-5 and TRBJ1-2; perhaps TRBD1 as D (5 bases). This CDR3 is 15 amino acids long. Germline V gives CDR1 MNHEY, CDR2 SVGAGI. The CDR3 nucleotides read TGTGCAGCTAAAACGGACACCAGGAGGAACTATGGCTACACCTTC. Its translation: CAAKTDTRRNYGYTF.

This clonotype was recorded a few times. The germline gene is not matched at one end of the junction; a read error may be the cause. The CDR3 spells CATSESKAGGFDIQYF. The CDR3 region has the DNA TGTGCCACCAGTGAGTCGAAGGCAGGGGGCTTTGACATTCAGTACTTC. V usage is TRBV10-3 and J usage is TRBJ2-4; 8 bases agree with TRBD1. The germline CDR1 and CDR2 sequences are ENHRY and SYGVKD. The CDR3 length is 16 residues.

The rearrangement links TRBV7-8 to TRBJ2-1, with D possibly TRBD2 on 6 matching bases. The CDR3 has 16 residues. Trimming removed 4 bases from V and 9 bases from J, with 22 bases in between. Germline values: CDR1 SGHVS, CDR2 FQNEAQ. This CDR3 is CASSSDGGRGKSEQFF. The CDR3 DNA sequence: TGTGCCAGCAGCTCAGACGGAGGGAGAGGGAAATCTGAGCAGTTCTTC.

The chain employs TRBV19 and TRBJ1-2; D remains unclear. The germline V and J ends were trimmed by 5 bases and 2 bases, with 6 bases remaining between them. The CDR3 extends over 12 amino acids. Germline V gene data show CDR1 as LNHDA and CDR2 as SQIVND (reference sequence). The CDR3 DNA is TGTGCCAGTAGTCCACGGAACTATGGCTACACCTTC. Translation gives CASSPRNYGYTF.

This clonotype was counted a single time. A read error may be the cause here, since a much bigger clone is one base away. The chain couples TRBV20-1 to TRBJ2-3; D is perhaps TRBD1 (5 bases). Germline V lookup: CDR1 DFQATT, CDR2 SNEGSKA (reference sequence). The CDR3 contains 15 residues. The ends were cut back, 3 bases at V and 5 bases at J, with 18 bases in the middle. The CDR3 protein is CSARQPTWGRDTQYF. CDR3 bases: TGCAGTGCTAGGCAACCCACATGGGGCAGAGATACGCAGTATTTT.

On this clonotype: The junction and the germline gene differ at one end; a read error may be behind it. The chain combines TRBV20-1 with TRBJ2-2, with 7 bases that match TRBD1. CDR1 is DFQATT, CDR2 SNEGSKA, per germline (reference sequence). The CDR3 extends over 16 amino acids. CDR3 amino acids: CSARHPGSRSTGELFF. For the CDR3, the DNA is TGCAGTGCTAGACACCCTGGCAGTAGGAGCACAGGGGAACTGTTTTTT.

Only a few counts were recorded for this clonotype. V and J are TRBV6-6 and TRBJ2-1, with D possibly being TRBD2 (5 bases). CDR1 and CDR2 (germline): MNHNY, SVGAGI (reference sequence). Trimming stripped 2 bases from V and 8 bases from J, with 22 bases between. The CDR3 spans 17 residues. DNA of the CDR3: TGTGCCAGCAGTTACCAAATACCGGGATCAGGCCCCTATGAGCAGTTCTTC. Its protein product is CASSYQIPGSGPYEQFF.

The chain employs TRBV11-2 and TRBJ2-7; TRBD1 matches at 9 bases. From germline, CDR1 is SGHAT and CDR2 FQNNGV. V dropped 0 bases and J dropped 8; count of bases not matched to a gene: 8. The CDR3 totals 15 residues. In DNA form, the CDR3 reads TGTGCCAGCAGCTTAGAGGGGACAGGGTACGACAAGCAGTACTTC. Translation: CASSLEGTGYDKQYF.

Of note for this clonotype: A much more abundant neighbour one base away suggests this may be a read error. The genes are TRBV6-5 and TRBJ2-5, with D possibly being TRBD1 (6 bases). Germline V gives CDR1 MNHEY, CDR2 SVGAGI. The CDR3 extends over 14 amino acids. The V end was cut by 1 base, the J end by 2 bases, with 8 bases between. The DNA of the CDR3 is TGTGCCAGCAGTTACTACGACAGGCAAGAGACCCAGTACTTC. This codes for CASSYYDRQETQYF.

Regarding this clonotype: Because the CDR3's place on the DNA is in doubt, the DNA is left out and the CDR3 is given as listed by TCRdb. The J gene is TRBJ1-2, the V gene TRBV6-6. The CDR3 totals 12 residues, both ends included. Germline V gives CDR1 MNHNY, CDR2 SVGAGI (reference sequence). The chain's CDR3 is CANMDGDYGCTF.

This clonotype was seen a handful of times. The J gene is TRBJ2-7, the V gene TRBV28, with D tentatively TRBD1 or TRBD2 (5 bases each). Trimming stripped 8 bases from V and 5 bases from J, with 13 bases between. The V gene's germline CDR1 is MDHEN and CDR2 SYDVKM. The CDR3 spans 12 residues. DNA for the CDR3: TGTGCCAGCGGGGGTGGGGGAAACGAGCAGTACTTC. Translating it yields CASGGGGNEQYF.

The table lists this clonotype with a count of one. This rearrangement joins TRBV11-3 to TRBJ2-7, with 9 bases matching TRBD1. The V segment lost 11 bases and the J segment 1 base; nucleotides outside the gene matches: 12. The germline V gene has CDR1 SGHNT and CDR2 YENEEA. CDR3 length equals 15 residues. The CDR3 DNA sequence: TGTGCCTGTAGCACAAACAGGGGGCCGTCCTACGAGCAGTACTTC. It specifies CACSTNRGPSYEQYF.

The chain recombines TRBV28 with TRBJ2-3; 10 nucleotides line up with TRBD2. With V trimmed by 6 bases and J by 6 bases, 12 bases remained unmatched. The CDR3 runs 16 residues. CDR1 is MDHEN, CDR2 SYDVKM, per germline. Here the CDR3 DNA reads TGTGCCAGCAGCCCAATAGCGGGAGGTTGGGGGGATACGCAGTATTTT. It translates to CASSPIAGGWGDTQYF.

The CDR3 region is CASRRGLAGPTGELFF. The CDR3 DNA follows: TGTGCCAGCAGACGCGGACTAGCGGGTCCCACCGGGGAGCTGTTTTTT. J is TRBJ2-2 and V is TRBV6-1, with 11 bases that match TRBD2. This CDR3 is built from 16 residues. With V trimmed by 6 bases and J by 4 bases, 7 bases remained unmatched. Germline assignment: CDR1 MNHNS and CDR2 SASEGT.

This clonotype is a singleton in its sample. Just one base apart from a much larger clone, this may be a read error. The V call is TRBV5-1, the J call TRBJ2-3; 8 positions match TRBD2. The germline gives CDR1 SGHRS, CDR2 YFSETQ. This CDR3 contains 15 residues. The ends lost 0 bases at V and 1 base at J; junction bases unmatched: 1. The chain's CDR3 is CASSLVTSGTDTQYF. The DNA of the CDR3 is TGCGCCAGCAGCTTGGTGACTAGCGGCACAGATACGCAGTATTTT.

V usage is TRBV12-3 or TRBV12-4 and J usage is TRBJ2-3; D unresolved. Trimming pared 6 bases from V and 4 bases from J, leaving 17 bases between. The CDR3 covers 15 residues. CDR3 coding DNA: TGTGCCAGCAGCGGCGCGAGTCACGGCTCAGATACGCAGTATTTT. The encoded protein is CASSGASHGSDTQYF.

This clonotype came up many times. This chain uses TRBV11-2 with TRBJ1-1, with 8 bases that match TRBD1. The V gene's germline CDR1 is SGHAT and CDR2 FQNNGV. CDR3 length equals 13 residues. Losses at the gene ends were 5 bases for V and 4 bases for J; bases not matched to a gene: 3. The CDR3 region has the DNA TGTGCCAGCAGCCCAGACAGGGGCACTGAAGCTTTCTTT. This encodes CASSPDRGTEAFF.

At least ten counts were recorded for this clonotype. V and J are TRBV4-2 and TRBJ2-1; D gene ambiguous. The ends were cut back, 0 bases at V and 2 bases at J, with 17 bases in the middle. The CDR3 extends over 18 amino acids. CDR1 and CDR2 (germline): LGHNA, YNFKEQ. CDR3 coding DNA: TGTGCCAGCAGCCAAGATGAGCAGTGGAACTCCGCCTACAATGAGCAGTTCTTC. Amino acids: CASSQDEQWNSAYNEQFF.

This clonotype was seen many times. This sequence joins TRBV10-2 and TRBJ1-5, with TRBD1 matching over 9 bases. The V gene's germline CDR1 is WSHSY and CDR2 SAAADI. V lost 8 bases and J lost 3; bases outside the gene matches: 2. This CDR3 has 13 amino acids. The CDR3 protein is CASGQGTNQPQHF. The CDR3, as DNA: TGCGCCAGCGGACAGGGGACCAATCAGCCCCAGCATTTT.

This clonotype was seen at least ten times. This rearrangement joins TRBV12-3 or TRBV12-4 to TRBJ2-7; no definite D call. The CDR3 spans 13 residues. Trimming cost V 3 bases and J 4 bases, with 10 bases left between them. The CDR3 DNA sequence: TGTGCCAGCAGTTTTGATGGTGGTTACGAGCAGTACTTC. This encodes CASSFDGGYEQYF.

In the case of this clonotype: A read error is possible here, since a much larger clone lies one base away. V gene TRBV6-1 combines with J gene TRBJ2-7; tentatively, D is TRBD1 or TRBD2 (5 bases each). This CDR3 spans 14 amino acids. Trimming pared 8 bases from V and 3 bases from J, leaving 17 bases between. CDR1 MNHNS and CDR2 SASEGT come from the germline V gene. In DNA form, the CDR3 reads TGTGCCAGCCTCCTCTGGGACGCGAACTACGAGCAGTACTTC. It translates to CASLLWDANYEQYF.

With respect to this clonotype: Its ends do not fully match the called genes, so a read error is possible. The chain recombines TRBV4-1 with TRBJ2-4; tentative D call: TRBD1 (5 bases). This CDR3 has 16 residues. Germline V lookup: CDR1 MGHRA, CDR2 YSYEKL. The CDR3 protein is CANSPMGRQPKNIQYF. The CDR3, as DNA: TGCGCCAACAGCCCCATGGGCCGACAGCCTAAAAACATTCAGTACTTC.

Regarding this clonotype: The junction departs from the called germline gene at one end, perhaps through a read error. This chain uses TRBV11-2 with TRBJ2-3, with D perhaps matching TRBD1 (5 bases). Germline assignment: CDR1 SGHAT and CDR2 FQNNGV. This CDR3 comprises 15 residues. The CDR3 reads CTSSLRGRSTDTQYF. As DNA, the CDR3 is TGTACCAGTAGCTTAAGGGGAAGGAGCACAGATACGCAGTATTTT.